What follows is one T cell receptor (beta chain) and its context. The data were taken from a study of identical twins. TCRdb used MiXCR to reprocess the 5' RACE reads, holding one entry per CDR3 protein. The sample consists of 350,000 to 450,000 distinct CDR3 sequences, 15% to 20% of them appearing once. Germline CDR1 reads DFQATT; CDR2 reads SNEGSKA (reference sequence). V gave up 3 bases and J gave up 9 bases; unmatched junction bases: 8. The CDR3 contains 13 residues. Source material: naive T cells sorted from blood. This receptor was taken from a man aged 50-59 years in good health. The gene calls are TRBV20-1 and TRBJ2-1; the match to TRBD1 covers 7 bases. CDR3 region: CSARIQGPGEQFF. CDR3 coding DNA: TGCAGTGCTAGGATACAGGGGCCGGGTGAGCAGTTCTTC.